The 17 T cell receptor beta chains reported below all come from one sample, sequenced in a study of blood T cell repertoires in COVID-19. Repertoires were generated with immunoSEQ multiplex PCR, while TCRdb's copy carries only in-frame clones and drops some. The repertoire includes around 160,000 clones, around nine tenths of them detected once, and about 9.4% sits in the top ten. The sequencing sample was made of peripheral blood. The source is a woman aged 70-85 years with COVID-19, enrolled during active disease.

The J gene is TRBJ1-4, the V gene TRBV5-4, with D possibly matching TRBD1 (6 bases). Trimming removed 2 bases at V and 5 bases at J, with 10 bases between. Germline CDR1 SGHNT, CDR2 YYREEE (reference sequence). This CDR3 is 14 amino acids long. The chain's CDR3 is CASSLGGENEKLFF. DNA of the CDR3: TGTGCCAGCAGCTTAGGGGGGGAAAATGAAAAACTGTTTTTT.

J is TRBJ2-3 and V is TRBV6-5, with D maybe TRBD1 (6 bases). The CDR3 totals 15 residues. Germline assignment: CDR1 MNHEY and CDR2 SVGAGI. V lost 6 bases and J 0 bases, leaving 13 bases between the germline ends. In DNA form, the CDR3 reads TGTGCCAGCAGCCCCAGGGGTCGTAGCACAGATACGCAGTATTTT. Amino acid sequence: CASSPRGRSTDTQYF.

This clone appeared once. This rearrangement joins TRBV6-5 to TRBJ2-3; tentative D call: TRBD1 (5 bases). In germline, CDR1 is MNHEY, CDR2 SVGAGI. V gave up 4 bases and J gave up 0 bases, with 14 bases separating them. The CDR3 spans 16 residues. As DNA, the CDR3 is TGTGCCAGCAGTTCCCTCCAGGCAGGGAGCACAGATACGCAGTATTTT. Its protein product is CASSSLQAGSTDTQYF.

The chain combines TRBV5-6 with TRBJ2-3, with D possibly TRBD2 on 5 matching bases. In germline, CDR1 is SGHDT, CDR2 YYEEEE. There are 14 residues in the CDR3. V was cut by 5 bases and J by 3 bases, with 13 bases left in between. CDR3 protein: CASRSLRGTDTQYF. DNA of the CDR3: TGTGCCAGCAGATCCCTCAGAGGGACAGATACGCAGTATTTT.

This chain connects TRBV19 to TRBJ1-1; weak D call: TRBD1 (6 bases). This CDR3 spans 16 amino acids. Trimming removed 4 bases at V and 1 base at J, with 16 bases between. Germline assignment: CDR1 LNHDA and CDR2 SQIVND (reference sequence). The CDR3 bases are TGTGCCAGTAGTACCACTATTGGACAGAGGAACACTGAAGCTTTCTTT. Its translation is CASSTTIGQRNTEAFF.

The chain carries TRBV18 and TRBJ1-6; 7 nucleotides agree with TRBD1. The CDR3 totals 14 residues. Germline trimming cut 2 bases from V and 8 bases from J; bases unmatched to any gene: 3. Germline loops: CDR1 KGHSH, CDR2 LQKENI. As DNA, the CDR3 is TGTGCCAGCTCACCATCGGGACAGCATTCACCCCTCCACTTT. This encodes CASSPSGQHSPLHF.

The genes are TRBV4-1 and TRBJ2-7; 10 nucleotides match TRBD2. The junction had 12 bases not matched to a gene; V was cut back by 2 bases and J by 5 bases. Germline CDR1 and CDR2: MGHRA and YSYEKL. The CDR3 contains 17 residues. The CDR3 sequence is CASSQLAGAELGHEQYF. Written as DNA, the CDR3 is TGCGCCAGCAGCCAACTAGCGGGGGCAGAACTAGGACACGAGCAGTACTTC.

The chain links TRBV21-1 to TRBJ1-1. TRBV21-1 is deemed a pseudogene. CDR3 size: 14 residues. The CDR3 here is CASSGGLGLAEAFF. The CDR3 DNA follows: TGTGCCAGCAGCGGAGGACTTGGACTGGCTGAAGCTTTCTTT.

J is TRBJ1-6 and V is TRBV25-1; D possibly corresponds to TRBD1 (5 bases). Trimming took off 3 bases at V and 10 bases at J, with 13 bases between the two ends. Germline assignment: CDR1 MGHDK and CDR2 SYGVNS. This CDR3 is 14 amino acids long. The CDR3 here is CASSDGTGASPLHF. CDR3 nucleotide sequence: TGTGCCAGCAGTGACGGGACTGGGGCATCACCCCTCCACTTT.

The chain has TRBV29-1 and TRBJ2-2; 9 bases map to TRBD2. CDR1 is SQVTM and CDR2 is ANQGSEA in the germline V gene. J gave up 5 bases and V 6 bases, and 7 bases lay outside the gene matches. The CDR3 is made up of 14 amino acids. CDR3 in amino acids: CSVHGLAGTGELFF. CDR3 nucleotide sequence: TGCAGCGTCCACGGGCTAGCGGGAACCGGGGAGCTGTTTTTT.

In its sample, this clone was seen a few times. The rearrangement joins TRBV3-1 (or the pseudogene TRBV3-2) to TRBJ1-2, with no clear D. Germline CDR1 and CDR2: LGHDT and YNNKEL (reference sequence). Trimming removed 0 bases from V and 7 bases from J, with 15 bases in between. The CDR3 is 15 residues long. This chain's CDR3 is CASSQDPGREGGYTF. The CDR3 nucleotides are TGTGCCAGCAGCCAAGATCCGGGAAGGGAGGGTGGCTACACCTTC.

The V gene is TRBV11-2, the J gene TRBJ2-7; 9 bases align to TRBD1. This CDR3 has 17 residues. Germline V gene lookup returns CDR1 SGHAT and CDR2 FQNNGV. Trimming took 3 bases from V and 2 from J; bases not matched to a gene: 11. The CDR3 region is CASSLGTGTFSTYEQYF. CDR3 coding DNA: TGTGCCAGCAGCTTGGGGACAGGGACCTTTTCCACCTACGAGCAGTACTTC. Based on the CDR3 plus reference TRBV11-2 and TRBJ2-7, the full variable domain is EAGVAQSPRYKIIEKRQSVAFWCNPISGHATLYWYQQILGQGPKLLIQFQNNGVVDDSQLPKDRFSAERLKGVDSTLKIQPAKLEDSAVYLCASSLGTGTFSTYEQYFGPGTRLTVT.

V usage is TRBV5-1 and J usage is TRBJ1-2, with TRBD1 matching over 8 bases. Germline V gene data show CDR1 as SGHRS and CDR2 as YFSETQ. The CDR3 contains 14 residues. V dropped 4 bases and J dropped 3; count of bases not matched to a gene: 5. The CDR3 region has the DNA TGCGCCAGCAGCCCGGGGACAGGAGACTATGGCTACACCTTC. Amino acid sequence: CASSPGTGDYGYTF.

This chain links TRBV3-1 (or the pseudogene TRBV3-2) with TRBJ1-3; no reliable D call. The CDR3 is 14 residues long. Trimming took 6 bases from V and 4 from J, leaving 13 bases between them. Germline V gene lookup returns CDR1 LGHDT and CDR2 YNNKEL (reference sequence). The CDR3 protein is CASRQSGIGNTIYF. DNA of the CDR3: TGTGCCAGCAGACAGTCCGGGATCGGAAACACCATATATTTT.

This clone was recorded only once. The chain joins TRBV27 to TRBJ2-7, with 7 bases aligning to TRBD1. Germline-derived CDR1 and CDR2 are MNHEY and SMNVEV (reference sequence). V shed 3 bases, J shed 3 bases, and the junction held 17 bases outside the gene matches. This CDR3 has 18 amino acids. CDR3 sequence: CASSLAFSRGNMNYEQYF. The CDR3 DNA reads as TGTGCCAGCAGTTTGGCCTTTTCCAGGGGGAATATGAACTACGAGCAGTACTTC.

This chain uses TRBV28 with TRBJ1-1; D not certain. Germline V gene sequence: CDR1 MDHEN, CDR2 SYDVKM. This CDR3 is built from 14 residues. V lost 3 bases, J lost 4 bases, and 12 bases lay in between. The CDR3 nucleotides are TGTGCCAGCAGTTTGGTGACTCCGGTCACTGAAGCTTTCTTT. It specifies CASSLVTPVTEAFF.

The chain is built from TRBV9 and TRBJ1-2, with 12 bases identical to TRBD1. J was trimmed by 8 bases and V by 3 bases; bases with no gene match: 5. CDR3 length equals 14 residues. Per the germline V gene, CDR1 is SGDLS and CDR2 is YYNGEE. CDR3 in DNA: TGTGCCAGCAGCGCGTCCGGGACAGGGGGCGGCTACACCTTC. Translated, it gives CASSASGTGGGYTF.